This T cell receptor (beta chain) emerged from a study of T cell responses to AZD1222 COVID-19 vaccine. Study-wide findings and caveats: Of the AZD1222 recipients, only 5 or 6 were seropositive at baseline.

Method: immunoSEQ multiplex PCR; TCRdb's copy keeps in-frame clones and lacks some. The sample carries 150,000 or so clones, about 89% recorded once. A remark on this clone: Its antigen is not known.

Sequences were derived from peripheral blood, sampled on day 0 of AZD1222 vaccination. This clonotype was obtained from an adult in good health.

CDR3 sequence: CASSLEETDKWNEQFF. DNA for the CDR3: TGTGCCAGCAGTTTGGAAGAGACGGACAAGTGGAATGAGCAGTTCTTC. The rearrangement uses TRBV28 and TRBJ2-1, with D perhaps TRBD1 (5 bases). This CDR3 comprises 16 residues. Germline V lookup: CDR1 MDHEN, CDR2 SYDVKM. V lost 3 bases to trimming and J lost 7 bases, with 19 bases between them.